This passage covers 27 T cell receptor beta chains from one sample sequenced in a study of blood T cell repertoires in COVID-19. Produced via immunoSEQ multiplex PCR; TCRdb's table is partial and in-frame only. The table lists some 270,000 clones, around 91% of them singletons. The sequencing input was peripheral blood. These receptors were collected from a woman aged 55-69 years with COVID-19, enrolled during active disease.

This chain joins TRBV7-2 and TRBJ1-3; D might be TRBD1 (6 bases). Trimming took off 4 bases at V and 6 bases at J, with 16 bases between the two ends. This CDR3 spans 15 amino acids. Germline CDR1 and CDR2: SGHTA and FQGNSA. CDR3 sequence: CASSSNRAGKNTIYF. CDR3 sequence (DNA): TGTGCCAGCAGCTCAAACAGGGCAGGCAAAAACACCATATATTTT.

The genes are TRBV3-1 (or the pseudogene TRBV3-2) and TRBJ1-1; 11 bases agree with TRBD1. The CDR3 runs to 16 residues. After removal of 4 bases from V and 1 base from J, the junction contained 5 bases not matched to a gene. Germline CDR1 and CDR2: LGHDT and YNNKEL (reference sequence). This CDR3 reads CASSPRTGGANTEAFF. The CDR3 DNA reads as TGTGCCAGCAGCCCGAGGACAGGGGGCGCGAACACTGAAGCTTTCTTT.

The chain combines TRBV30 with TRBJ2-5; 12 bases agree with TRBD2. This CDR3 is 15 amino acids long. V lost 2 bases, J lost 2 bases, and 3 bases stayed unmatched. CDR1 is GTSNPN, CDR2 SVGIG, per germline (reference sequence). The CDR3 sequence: CAWSHGTSGQETQYF. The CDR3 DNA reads TGTGCCTGGAGTCACGGGACTAGCGGGCAAGAGACCCAGTACTTC.

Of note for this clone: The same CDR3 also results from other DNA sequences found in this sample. CDR3 in DNA: TGTGCCAGTAGTATAGAAACGGGGAACACTGAAGCTTTCTTT. It specifies CASSIETGNTEAFF. This rearrangement joins TRBV19 to TRBJ1-1, with D hard to call. V lost 0 bases to trimming and J lost 1 base, with 6 bases between them. CDR3 size: 14 residues. CDR1 is LNHDA, CDR2 SQIVND, per germline (reference sequence).

CDR3 region: CASSSTTGSPLHF. CDR3 in DNA: TGTGCCAGCAGCTCCACGACAGGTTCACCCCTCCACTTT. This chain uses TRBV7-3 with TRBJ1-6; D perhaps matches TRBD1 (6 bases). V lost 4 bases, J lost 9 bases, and 10 bases lay in between. This CDR3 region has 13 residues. Germline V gene lookup returns CDR1 SGHTA and CDR2 FQGTGA.

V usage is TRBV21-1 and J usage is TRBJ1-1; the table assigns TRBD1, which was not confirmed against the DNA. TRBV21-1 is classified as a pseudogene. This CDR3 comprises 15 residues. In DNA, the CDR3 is TGTGCCAGCAGCAAACGGACAGGGGAGAACACTGAAGCTTTCTTT. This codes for CASSKRTGENTEAFF.

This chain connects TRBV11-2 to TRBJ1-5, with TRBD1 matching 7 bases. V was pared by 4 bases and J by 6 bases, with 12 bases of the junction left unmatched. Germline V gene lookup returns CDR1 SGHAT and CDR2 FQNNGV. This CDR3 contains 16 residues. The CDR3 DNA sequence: TGTGCCAGCAGCTCCACCCAGGGGGGAAAGGGTCAGCCCCAGCATTTT. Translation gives CASSSTQGGKGQPQHF.

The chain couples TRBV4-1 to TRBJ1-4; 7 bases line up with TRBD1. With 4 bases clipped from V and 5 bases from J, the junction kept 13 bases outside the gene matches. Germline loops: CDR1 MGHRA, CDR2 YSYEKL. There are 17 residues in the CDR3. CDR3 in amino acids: CASSLPGQQKLNEKLFF. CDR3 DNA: TGCGCCAGCAGCCTCCCGGGACAGCAAAAACTAAATGAAAAACTGTTTTTT.

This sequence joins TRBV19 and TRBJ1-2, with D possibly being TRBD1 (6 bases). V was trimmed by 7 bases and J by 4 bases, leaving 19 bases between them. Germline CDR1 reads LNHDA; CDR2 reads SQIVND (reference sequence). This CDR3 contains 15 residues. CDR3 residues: CASNSEGRGPYGYTF. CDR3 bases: TGTGCCAGTAACTCCGAAGGCAGGGGACCCTATGGCTACACCTTC.

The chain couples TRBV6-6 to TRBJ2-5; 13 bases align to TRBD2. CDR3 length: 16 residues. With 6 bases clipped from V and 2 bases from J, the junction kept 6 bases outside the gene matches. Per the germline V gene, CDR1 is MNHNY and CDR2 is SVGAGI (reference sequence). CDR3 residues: CASSRLAGGQQETQYF. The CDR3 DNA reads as TGTGCCAGCAGCCGACTAGCGGGGGGCCAACAAGAGACCCAGTACTTC.

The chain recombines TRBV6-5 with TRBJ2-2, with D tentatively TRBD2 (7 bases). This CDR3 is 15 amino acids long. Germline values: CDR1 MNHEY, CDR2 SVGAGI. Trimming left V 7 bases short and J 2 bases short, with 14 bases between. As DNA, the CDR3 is TGTGCCAGCACAGAAGGGGGGGTTAACACCGGGGAGCTGTTTTTT. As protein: CASTEGGVNTGELFF.

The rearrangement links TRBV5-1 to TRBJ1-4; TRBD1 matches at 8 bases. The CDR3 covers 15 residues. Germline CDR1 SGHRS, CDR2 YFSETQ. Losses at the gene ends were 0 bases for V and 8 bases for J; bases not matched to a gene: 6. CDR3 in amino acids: CASSLETGVGEKLFF. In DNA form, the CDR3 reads TGCGCCAGCAGCTTGGAGACAGGGGTCGGAGAAAAACTGTTTTTT.

CDR3 sequence (DNA): TGTGCCAGTAGTATACCCCGACTGTCATACGAGCAGTACTTC. As protein: CASSIPRLSYEQYF. This sequence joins TRBV19 and TRBJ2-7, with D unclear. V shed 2 bases and J shed 4 bases, with 12 bases lying between them. The CDR3 has 14 amino acids. The germline CDR1 and CDR2 sequences are LNHDA and SQIVND (reference sequence).

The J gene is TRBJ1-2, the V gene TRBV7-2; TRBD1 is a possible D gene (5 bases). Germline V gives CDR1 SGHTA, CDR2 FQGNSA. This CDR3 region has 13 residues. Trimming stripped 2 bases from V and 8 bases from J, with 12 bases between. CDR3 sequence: CASSLKNRGGYTF. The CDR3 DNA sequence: TGTGCCAGCAGCTTAAAGAATAGGGGCGGCTACACCTTC.

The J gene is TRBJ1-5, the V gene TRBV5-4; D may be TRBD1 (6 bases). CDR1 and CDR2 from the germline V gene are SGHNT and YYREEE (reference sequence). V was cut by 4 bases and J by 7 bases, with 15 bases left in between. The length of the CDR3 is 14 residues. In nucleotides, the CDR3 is TGTGCCAGCAGCATGGAAGGGGGACACCAGCCCCAGCATTTT. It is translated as CASSMEGGHQPQHF. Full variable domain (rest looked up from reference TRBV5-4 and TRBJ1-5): ETGVTQSPTHLIKTRGQQVTLRCSSQSGHNTVSWYQQALGQGPQFIFQYYREEENGRGNFPPRFSGLQFPNYSSELNVNALELDDSALYLCASSMEGGHQPQHFGDGTRLSIL.

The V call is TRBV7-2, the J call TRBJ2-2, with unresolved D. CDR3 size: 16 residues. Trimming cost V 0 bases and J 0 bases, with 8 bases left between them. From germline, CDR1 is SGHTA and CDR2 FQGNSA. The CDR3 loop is CASSLARQANTGELFF. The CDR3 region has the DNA TGTGCCAGCAGCTTAGCTAGGCAGGCGAACACCGGGGAGCTGTTTTTT.

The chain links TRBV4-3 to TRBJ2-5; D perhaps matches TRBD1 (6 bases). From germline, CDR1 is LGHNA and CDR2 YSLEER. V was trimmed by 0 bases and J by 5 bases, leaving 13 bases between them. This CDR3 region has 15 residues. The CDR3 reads CASSQEAGVWETQYF. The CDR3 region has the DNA TGCGCCAGCAGCCAAGAGGCAGGGGTGTGGGAGACCCAGTACTTC.

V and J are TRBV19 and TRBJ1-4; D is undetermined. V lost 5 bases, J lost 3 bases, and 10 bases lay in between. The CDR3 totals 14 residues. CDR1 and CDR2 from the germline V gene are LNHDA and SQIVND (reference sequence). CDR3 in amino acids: CASSVTGANEKLFF. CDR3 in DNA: TGTGCCAGTAGTGTCACGGGAGCTAATGAAAAACTGTTTTTT.

CDR3 sequence reads: CASSLPGDDSGNTIYF. CDR3 DNA sequence: TGTGCCAGCAGCTTACCCGGGGATGACTCTGGAAACACCATATATTTT. The gene calls are TRBV7-2 and TRBJ1-3; D remains ambiguous. Trimming left V 2 bases short and J 0 bases short, with 11 bases between. CDR1 is SGHTA, CDR2 FQGNSA, per germline. The CDR3 extends over 16 amino acids.

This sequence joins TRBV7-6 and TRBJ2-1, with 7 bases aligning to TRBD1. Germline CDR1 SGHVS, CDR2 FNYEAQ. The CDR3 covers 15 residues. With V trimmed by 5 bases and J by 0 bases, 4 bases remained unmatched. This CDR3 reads CASSAGGTSYNEQFF. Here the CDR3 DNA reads TGTGCCAGCAGCGCAGGGGGTACCTCCTACAATGAGCAGTTCTTC. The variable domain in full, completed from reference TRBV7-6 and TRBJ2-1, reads GAGVSQSPRYKVTKRGQDVALRCDPISGHVSLYWYRQALGQGPEFLTYFNYEAQQDKSGLPNDRFSAERPEGSISTLTIQRTEQRDSAMYRCASSAGGTSYNEQFFGPGTRLTVL.

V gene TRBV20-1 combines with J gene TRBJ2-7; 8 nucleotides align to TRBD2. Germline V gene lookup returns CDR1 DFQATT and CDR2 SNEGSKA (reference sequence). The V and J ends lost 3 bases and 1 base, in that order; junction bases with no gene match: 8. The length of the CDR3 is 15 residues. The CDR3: CSASRGGLVSYEQYF. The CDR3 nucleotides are TGCAGTGCTAGTCGGGGGGGTTTAGTTTCCTACGAGCAGTACTTC.

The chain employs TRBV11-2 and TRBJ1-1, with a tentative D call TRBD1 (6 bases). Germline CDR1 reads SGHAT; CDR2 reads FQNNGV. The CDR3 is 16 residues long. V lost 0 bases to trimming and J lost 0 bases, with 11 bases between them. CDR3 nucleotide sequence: TGTGCCAGCAGCTTAGACTATCGACAGGTGAACACTGAAGCTTTCTTT. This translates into CASSLDYRQVNTEAFF.

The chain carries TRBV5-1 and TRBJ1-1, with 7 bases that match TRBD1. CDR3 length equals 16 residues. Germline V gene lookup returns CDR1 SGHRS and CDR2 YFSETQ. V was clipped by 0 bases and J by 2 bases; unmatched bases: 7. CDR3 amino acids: CASSLAGQGVNTEAFF. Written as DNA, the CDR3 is TGCGCCAGCAGCTTGGCGGGGCAGGGGGTTAACACTGAAGCTTTCTTT.

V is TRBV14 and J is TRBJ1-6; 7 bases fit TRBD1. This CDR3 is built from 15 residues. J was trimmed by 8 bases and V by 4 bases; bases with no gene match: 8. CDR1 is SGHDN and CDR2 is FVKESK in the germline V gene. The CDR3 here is CASSPGGGLDSPLHF. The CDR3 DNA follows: TGTGCCAGCAGCCCCGGAGGGGGCTTAGATTCACCCCTCCACTTT. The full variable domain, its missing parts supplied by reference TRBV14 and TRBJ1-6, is EAGVTQFPSHSVIEKGQTVTLRCDPISGHDNLYWYRRVMGKEIKFLLHFVKESKQDESGMPNNRFLAERTGGTYSTLKVQPAELEDSGVYFCASSPGGGLDSPLHFGNGTRLTVT.

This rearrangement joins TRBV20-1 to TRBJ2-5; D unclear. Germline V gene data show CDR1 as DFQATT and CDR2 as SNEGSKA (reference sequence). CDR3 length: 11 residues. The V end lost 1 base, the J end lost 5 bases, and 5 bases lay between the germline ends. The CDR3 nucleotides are TGCAGTGCTAGAGCTGTTGAGACCCAGTACTTC. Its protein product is CSARAVETQYF.

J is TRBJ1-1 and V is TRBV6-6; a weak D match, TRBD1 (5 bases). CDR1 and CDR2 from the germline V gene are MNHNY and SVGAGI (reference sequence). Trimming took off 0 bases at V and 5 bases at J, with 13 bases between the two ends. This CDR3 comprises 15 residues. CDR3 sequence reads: CASSYSGGEGTEAFF. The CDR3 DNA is TGTGCCAGCAGTTACTCTGGGGGGGAAGGGACTGAAGCTTTCTTT.

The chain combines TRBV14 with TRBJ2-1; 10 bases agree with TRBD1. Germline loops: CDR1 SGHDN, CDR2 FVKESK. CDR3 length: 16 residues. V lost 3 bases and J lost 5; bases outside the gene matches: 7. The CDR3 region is CASSQSLGQGDNEQFF. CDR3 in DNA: TGTGCCAGCAGCCAGTCTTTAGGACAGGGGGACAATGAGCAGTTCTTC.